This T cell receptor (beta chain) was retrieved from a study of beta chain features in type 1 diabetes. Study findings and constraints: Because the template was cDNA, high-expressing cells might be over-represented. Patients showed naive, central memory and Treg TCRB repertoires that appeared more similar than those of healthy donors.

This CDR3 region has 16 residues. V gave up 4 bases and J gave up 1 base, with 16 bases separating them. Looked up from germline, CDR1 is SGHDN and CDR2 is FVKESK. CD45RO/CCR7/CD25/CD127/CD95/CD27 separated CD4+ naive, central memory, regulatory and stem cell-like memory cells by sorting. Each population that was sorted was more than 95% pure. The study reverse transcribed the entire isolated RNA, so it sequenced expressed TCRB transcripts. Clones were read by immunoSEQ multiplex PCR, and TCRdb kept only the in-frame ones, dropping some. The sample shows some 410,000 clones, about an eighth of them seen only once. On this clone: What it binds is not known.

The clonotype comes from a woman aged 18-35 years in good health. The chain recombines TRBV14 with TRBJ2-5, with D perhaps assigned TRBD1 or TRBD2 (5 bases each). Source material: naive CD4+ T cells from blood. The CDR3 here is CASSPIPGTIQETQYF. The CDR3 DNA reads TGTGCCAGCAGCCCTATACCAGGGACGATCCAAGAGACCCAGTACTTC. The entire variable domain, with the rest obtained from reference TRBV14 and TRBJ2-5, is as follows: EAGVTQFPSHSVIEKGQTVTLRCDPISGHDNLYWYRRVMGKEIKFLLHFVKESKQDESGMPNNRFLAERTGGTYSTLKVQPAELEDSGVYFCASSPIPGTIQETQYFGPGTRLLVL.